A single sample is the source of the 11 T cell receptor beta chains below, sequenced in a study of cytotoxic CD8 clonotypes in ibrutinib-treated CLL. Some clones are missing from TCRdb's copy, which holds only in-frame ones; the method was immunoSEQ multiplex PCR. The sample yields tens of thousands of clones, more than 65% seen once. The sample consisted of PBMCs, taken after 24 months of ibrutinib treatment. These receptors all come from a human donor with chronic lymphocytic leukemia.

The CDR3 loop reads CASSAQGAYEQYF. The CDR3 DNA follows: TGTGCCAGCAGTGCACAGGGGGCGTACGAGCAGTACTTC. The gene calls are TRBV25-1 and TRBJ2-7, with TRBD1 identical over 9 bases. V lost 4 bases and J lost 4; bases outside the gene matches: 2. In germline, CDR1 is MGHDK, CDR2 SYGVNS. The CDR3 runs 13 residues.

The chain couples TRBV6-5 to TRBJ1-1, with 8 bases aligning to TRBD1. The CDR3 totals 12 residues. Germline V CDR1 and CDR2: MNHEY, SVGAGI. V shed 6 bases, J shed 4 bases, and the junction held 1 base outside the gene matches. CDR3 nucleotide sequence: TGTGCCAGCAGAACAGGGGGCACTGAAGCTTTCTTT. This codes for CASRTGGTEAFF.

The CDR3 here is CASSPPPGDYPGNTIYF. CDR3 in DNA: TGTGCCAGCTCACCCCCCCCGGGGGATTATCCTGGAAACACCATATATTTT. V and J are TRBV18 and TRBJ1-3; tentatively, D is TRBD1 (5 bases). Germline V CDR1 and CDR2: KGHSH, LQKENI. Trimming shortened V by 3 bases and J by 2 bases, and 17 bases separated the two germline ends. CDR3 length: 17 amino acids.

This rearrangement joins TRBV27 to TRBJ2-3, with D perhaps given as TRBD1 or TRBD2 (7 bases each). V was trimmed by 2 bases and J by 2 bases, leaving 14 bases between them. The germline CDR1 and CDR2 sequences are MNHEY and SMNVEV (reference sequence). The CDR3 length is 16 residues. In nucleotides, the CDR3 is TGTGCCAGCAGTTTAGGCGGGGGACAGATCACAGATACGCAGTATTTT. Residues: CASSLGGGQITDTQYF.

This clone was observed once. CDR3 residues: CASRDLRGPNQPQHF. The DNA of the CDR3 is TGTGCCAGCAGGGATCTCAGGGGCCCCAATCAGCCCCAGCATTTT. This rearrangement joins TRBV6-6 to TRBJ1-5; D perhaps matches TRBD1 (6 bases). The germline gives CDR1 MNHNY, CDR2 SVGAGI (reference sequence). The CDR3 covers 15 residues. The V and J ends lost 6 bases and 3 bases respectively, with 15 bases between them.

The J gene is TRBJ2-5, the V gene TRBV18; no reliable D call. V lost 4 bases to trimming and J lost 5 bases, with 11 bases between them. The CDR3 spans 13 residues. Germline assignment: CDR1 KGHSH and CDR2 LQKENI. The CDR3 protein is CASSLVLDETQYF. CDR3 coding DNA: TGTGCCAGCTCACTGGTGTTGGATGAGACCCAGTACTTC.

V gene TRBV5-1 combines with J gene TRBJ1-3; 8 bases line up with TRBD1. The CDR3 length is 14 residues. Per the germline V gene, CDR1 is SGHRS and CDR2 is YFSETQ. The V gene end was trimmed by 7 bases and the J gene end by 0 bases; junction bases not matched to a gene: 3. The CDR3 here is CASGTGGSGNTIYF. CDR3 DNA sequence: TGCGCCAGCGGCACAGGGGGCTCTGGAAACACCATATATTTT.

The chain couples TRBV2 to TRBJ2-1; a possible D gene is TRBD1 (5 bases). V lost 7 bases and J lost 7, with 8 bases in between. From germline, CDR1 is SNHLY and CDR2 FYNNEI. CDR3 length: 11 amino acids. Here the CDR3 reads CASKKGNEQFF. The CDR3 coding sequence is TGTGCCAGCAAGAAGGGGAATGAGCAGTTCTTC.

The V gene is TRBV7-3, the J gene TRBJ1-6; D gene unclear. Trimming pared 3 bases from V and 10 bases from J, leaving 10 bases between. CDR3 length: 13 residues. CDR1 is SGHTA and CDR2 is FQGTGA in the germline V gene. CDR3 nucleotides: TGTGCCAGCAGCTTCAACGAAGACTCACCCCTCCACTTT. This gives the protein CASSFNEDSPLHF.

The gene calls are TRBV11-1 and TRBJ1-1; 8 bases fit TRBD1. The junction had 12 bases not matched to a gene; V was cut back by 5 bases and J by 4 bases. Germline V lookup: CDR1 SGHAT, CDR2 FQDESV (reference sequence). CDR3 length equals 16 residues. Here the CDR3 DNA reads TGTGCCAGCAGCCTAACGTTCAGGGGGCTAGGCACTGAAGCTTTCTTT. It translates to CASSLTFRGLGTEAFF. The full variable domain, with the rest looked up from reference TRBV11-1 and TRBJ1-1, is EAEVAQSPRYKITEKSQAVAFWCDPISGHATLYWYRQILGQGPELLVQFQDESVVDDSQLPKDRFSAERLKGVDSTLKIQPAELGDSAMYLCASSLTFRGLGTEAFFGQGTRLTVV.

V is TRBV27 and J is TRBJ1-2; no definite D call. V lost 5 bases to trimming and J lost 4 bases, with 14 bases between them. The CDR3 sequence is 14 residues long. Germline assignment: CDR1 MNHEY and CDR2 SMNVEV (reference sequence). CDR3 DNA: TGTGCCAGCAGTATGACTAGAGGGCCCTATGGCTACACCTTC. Translation gives CASSMTRGPYGYTF.